Each of the 26 T cell receptor beta chains below was sequenced from the same sample in a study of blood T cell repertoires in COVID-19. TCRdb's copy holds only in-frame clones and misses some; the assay was immunoSEQ multiplex PCR. The profile shows around 320,000 clones, nearly 90% of them singletons. The sequenced sample was PBMCs or T cells enriched from blood (not recorded which). These receptors originate from a woman under 30 with acute COVID-19.

The chain recombines TRBV28 with TRBJ2-3; 10 bases map to TRBD2. Germline V CDR1 and CDR2: MDHEN, SYDVKM. CDR3 length: 16 amino acids. The ends lost 6 bases at V and 3 bases at J; junction bases unmatched: 9. The CDR3 loop is CASRHLAGALTDTQYF. CDR3 in DNA: TGTGCCAGCAGACACCTAGCGGGAGCCTTGACAGATACGCAGTATTTT. Filled out from reference TRBV28 and TRBJ2-3, the complete variable domain reads DVKVTQSSRYLVKRTGEKVFLECVQDMDHENMFWYRQDPGLGLRLIYFSYDVKMKEKGDIPEGYSVSREKKERFSLILESASTNQTSMYLCASRHLAGALTDTQYFGPGTRLTVL.

There are a few counts of this clone. This rearrangement joins TRBV5-1 to TRBJ2-7, with D possibly being TRBD1 (5 bases). Trimming removed 0 bases at V and 5 bases at J, with 18 bases between. Germline CDR1 and CDR2: SGHRS and YFSETQ. This CDR3 has 16 residues. The CDR3 DNA follows: TGCGCCAGCAGCTTGGCGGTGATGAGGCAGGGCAACGAGCAGTACTTC. Translating it yields CASSLAVMRQGNEQYF.

This chain joins TRBV28 and TRBJ1-3; 8 nucleotides align to TRBD1. With 5 bases clipped from V and 0 bases from J, the junction kept 3 bases outside the gene matches. CDR1 MDHEN and CDR2 SYDVKM come from the germline V gene. The CDR3 has 15 amino acids. CDR3 amino acids: CASSPRGLSGNTIYF. The CDR3, as DNA: TGTGCCAGCAGTCCCAGGGGGCTCTCTGGAAACACCATATATTTT.

As regards this clone: The same CDR3 is also encoded by other DNA sequences in this sample. The CDR3: CASSLTGMNTEAFF. In DNA form, the CDR3 reads TGTGCCAGCAGCTTAACAGGAATGAACACTGAAGCTTTCTTT. The genes are TRBV7-9 and TRBJ1-1; D may be TRBD1 (5 bases). This CDR3 spans 14 amino acids. V shed 2 bases and J shed 0 bases, with 7 bases lying between them. The germline gives CDR1 SEHNR, CDR2 FQNEAQ (reference sequence).

The chain is built from TRBV3-1 (or the pseudogene TRBV3-2) and TRBJ2-5; 7 positions agree with TRBD1. V gave up 1 base and J gave up 5 bases; unmatched junction bases: 7. CDR1 and CDR2 from the germline V gene are LGHDT and YNNKEL (reference sequence). The CDR3 is made up of 15 amino acids. The CDR3 coding sequence is TGTGCCAGCAGCCAAGGAACAGGGGACGCGGAGACCCAGTACTTC. It codes for CASSQGTGDAETQYF.

The rearrangement joins TRBV27 to TRBJ1-2; tentatively, D is TRBD1 (5 bases). This CDR3 contains 16 residues. Germline V CDR1 and CDR2: MNHEY, SMNVEV (reference sequence). Trimming took off 0 bases at V and 1 base at J, with 12 bases between the two ends. CDR3: CASSLSGAARNYGYTF. In DNA, the CDR3 is TGTGCCAGCAGTTTATCAGGGGCCGCCCGTAACTATGGCTACACCTTC.

This clone was seen a single time. This rearrangement joins TRBV5-6 to TRBJ1-4, with TRBD1 as a possible D gene (6 bases). Germline V gene data show CDR1 as SGHDT and CDR2 as YYEEEE. This CDR3 is built from 15 residues. The ends were cut back, 1 base at V and 7 bases at J, with 14 bases in the middle. The CDR3 protein is CASSLLQGGVEKLFF. DNA of the CDR3: TGTGCCAGCAGCTTGTTACAGGGTGGAGTTGAAAAACTGTTTTTT.

This clone has a single count. The rearrangement joins TRBV27 to TRBJ2-1; TRBD2 matches 11 bases. CDR1 and CDR2 from the germline V gene are MNHEY and SMNVEV (reference sequence). J was trimmed by 5 bases and V by 6 bases; bases with no gene match: 6. This CDR3 is built from 15 residues. CDR3 amino acids: CASRAGTSGNNEQFF. The CDR3 coding sequence is TGTGCCAGCAGGGCCGGGACTAGCGGCAACAATGAGCAGTTCTTC.

V gene TRBV5-4 combines with J gene TRBJ1-4, with 7 bases aligning to TRBD1. CDR1 SGHNT and CDR2 YYREEE come from the germline V gene (reference sequence). Losses at the gene ends were 3 bases for V and 8 bases for J; bases not matched to a gene: 10. This CDR3 region has 15 residues. The CDR3 region has the DNA TGTGCCAGCAGCTCAGTCCCCGGGACAGTCGAAAAACTGTTTTTT. It codes for CASSSVPGTVEKLFF.

The chain combines TRBV28 with TRBJ2-3, with TRBD1 matching over 8 bases. J gave up 6 bases and V 5 bases, and 10 bases lay outside the gene matches. In germline, CDR1 is MDHEN, CDR2 SYDVKM. The CDR3 length is 15 residues. CDR3 sequence reads: CASSLGQGITDTQYF. The CDR3 DNA reads as TGTGCCAGCAGTCTCGGACAGGGAATCACCGATACGCAGTATTTT.

The rearrangement uses TRBV13 and TRBJ2-3; 11 bases align to TRBD2. Germline V CDR1 and CDR2: PRHDT, FYEKMQ (reference sequence). The J segment lost 2 bases and the V segment lost 5 bases, leaving 6 bases of the junction unmatched. The CDR3 covers 16 residues. CDR3: CASSPGTSGLTDTQYF. The CDR3 DNA is TGTGCCAGCAGCCCTGGGACTAGCGGCCTCACAGATACGCAGTATTTT.

This chain uses TRBV6-5 with TRBJ2-7; the match to TRBD2 covers 8 bases. Trimming at V came to 4 bases and at J to 0 bases, leaving 2 bases not matched to a gene. CDR1 MNHEY and CDR2 SVGAGI come from the germline V gene. This CDR3 region has 14 residues. CDR3: CASSLAGSSYEQYF. In nucleotides, the CDR3 is TGTGCCAGCAGTTTAGCGGGATCCTCCTACGAGCAGTACTTC.

The chain recombines TRBV6-2 or TRBV6-3 with TRBJ2-7; a possible D gene is TRBD2 (6 bases). Germline V gene data show CDR1 as MNHEY and CDR2 as SVGEGT. V dropped 6 bases and J dropped 4 bases, with 22 bases sitting between them. The CDR3 has 16 amino acids. The CDR3 region has the DNA TGTGCCAGCAGCAAAAGCCCTAGCGCGAAGAAGTACGAGCAGTACTTC. It translates to CASSKSPSAKKYEQYF.

This clone was picked up one time. The gene calls are TRBV9 and TRBJ2-7, with TRBD1 matching over 7 bases. The CDR3 sequence is 15 residues long. Germline trimming cut 1 base from V and 4 bases from J; bases unmatched to any gene: 8. The germline gives CDR1 SGDLS, CDR2 YYNGEE. This CDR3 reads CASSVTGEDRYEQYF. For the CDR3, the DNA is TGTGCCAGCAGCGTAACAGGGGAAGATCGGTACGAGCAGTACTTC. The whole variable domain, remainder taken from reference TRBV9 and TRBJ2-7, is DSGVTQTPKHLITATGQRVTLRCSPRSGDLSVYWYQQSLDQGLQFLIQYYNGEERAKGNILERFSAQQFPDLHSELNLSSLELGDSALYFCASSVTGEDRYEQYFGPGTRLTVT.

J is TRBJ2-3 and V is TRBV28; 14 bases fit TRBD2. Germline lookup yields CDR1 MDHEN and CDR2 SYDVKM. V lost 5 bases and J lost 4; bases outside the gene matches: 8. The CDR3 is 17 amino acids. The CDR3 loop is CASSPPTSGRAADTQYF. The CDR3 nucleotides read TGTGCCAGCAGTCCGCCGACTAGCGGGAGGGCGGCAGATACGCAGTATTTT.

The chain employs TRBV5-1 and TRBJ1-4; weak D call: TRBD1 (5 bases). There are 15 residues in the CDR3. CDR1 and CDR2 (germline): SGHRS, YFSETQ. V lost 0 bases and J 7 bases, leaving 13 bases between the germline ends. CDR3 amino acids: CASSLVAGWGEKLFF. CDR3 DNA sequence: TGCGCCAGCAGCTTGGTGGCAGGGTGGGGTGAAAAACTGTTTTTT.

The gene calls are TRBV27 and TRBJ1-2; TRBD1 matches at 7 bases. From germline, CDR1 is MNHEY and CDR2 SMNVEV (reference sequence). Trimming took 8 bases from V and 6 from J; bases not matched to a gene: 3. The CDR3 length is 11 residues. The CDR3 bases are TGTGCCAGCGGTGGGACAGATGGCTACACCTTC. It codes for CASGGTDGYTF.

The CDR3 region has the DNA TGTGCCAGCAGCTCCGAAACGACACACCTCTCCTACGAGCAGTACTTC. As protein: CASSSETTHLSYEQYF. The chain carries TRBV7-2 and TRBJ2-7; D remains ambiguous. V lost 4 bases and J lost 0, with 16 bases in between. Germline V lookup: CDR1 SGHTA, CDR2 FQGNSA. The CDR3 runs 16 residues. The variable domain in full, completed from reference TRBV7-2 and TRBJ2-7, reads GAGVSQSPSNKVTEKGKDVELRCDPISGHTALYWYRQSLGQGLEFLIYFQGNSAPDKSGLPSDRFSAERTGGSVSTLTIQRTQQEDSAVYLCASSSETTHLSYEQYFGPGTRLTVT.

The gene calls are TRBV14 and TRBJ2-1; possible D gene TRBD1, 5 bases. Trimming cost V 1 base and J 0 bases, with 22 bases left between them. The CDR3 consists of 20 residues. Germline V CDR1 and CDR2: SGHDN, FVKESK. This CDR3 is CASSQAPRKIGQGSYNEQFF. As DNA, the CDR3 is TGTGCCAGCAGCCAAGCTCCCAGAAAAATTGGCCAGGGCTCCTACAATGAGCAGTTCTTC.

The CDR3 nucleotides read TGTGCCAGCAGTTCCAGGCTAGCGGGCGAAAAGGGGGAGCAGTACTTC. This sequence encodes CASSSRLAGEKGEQYF. The V gene is TRBV28, the J gene TRBJ2-7, with 8 bases identical to TRBD2. The J segment lost 7 bases and the V segment lost 4 bases, leaving 15 bases of the junction unmatched. Germline CDR1 and CDR2: MDHEN and SYDVKM. This CDR3 has 16 residues.

The chain joins TRBV5-1 to TRBJ2-5; 7 nucleotides align to TRBD1. V dropped 0 bases and J dropped 3; count of bases not matched to a gene: 2. Germline V CDR1 and CDR2: SGHRS, YFSETQ. The CDR3 loop spans 14 amino acids. The CDR3 region has the DNA TGCGCCAGCAGCTTGGTTCAGGGGGAAGAGACCCAGTACTTC. Translated: CASSLVQGEETQYF.

The gene calls are TRBV30 and TRBJ1-4; tentative D call: TRBD1 (5 bases). Deletions cut 5 bases from V and 3 bases from J, with 19 bases between. This CDR3 region has 16 residues. The germline V gene has CDR1 GTSNPN and CDR2 SVGIG (reference sequence). CDR3 sequence (DNA): TGTGCCTGGGTGCGGCAGGGTGGTATCGCTAATGAAAAACTGTTTTTT. It is translated as CAWVRQGGIANEKLFF.

The CDR3 DNA follows: TGTGCCACCTCGACAGGGGTCTACGAGCAGTACTTC. Residues: CATSTGVYEQYF. The chain couples TRBV6-5 to TRBJ2-7; TRBD1 agrees at 8 bases. J lost 3 bases, V lost 10 bases, and 5 bases had no gene match. CDR1 and CDR2 (germline): MNHEY, SVGAGI. The length of the CDR3 is 12 residues.

The table lists this clone with a count of one. The chain is built from TRBV24-1 and TRBJ1-1, with TRBD1 matching 9 bases. CDR3 size: 15 residues. Germline CDR1 KGHDR, CDR2 SFDVKD. V lost 3 bases, J lost 2 bases, and 3 bases stayed unmatched. Here the CDR3 DNA reads TGTGCCACCAGTGATGCGGGACAGGGAAACACTGAAGCTTTCTTT. This sequence encodes CATSDAGQGNTEAFF.

The chain uses TRBV19 and TRBJ1-4, with a weak D call TRBD1 (5 bases). Germline V gene data show CDR1 as LNHDA and CDR2 as SQIVND (reference sequence). V lost 3 bases to trimming and J lost 0 bases, with 11 bases between them. This CDR3 comprises 16 residues. This CDR3 reads CASSMTRGSTNEKLFF. Here the CDR3 DNA reads TGTGCCAGTAGTATGACTAGGGGATCAACTAATGAAAAACTGTTTTTT.

The chain joins TRBV19 to TRBJ2-7; a possible D gene is TRBD1 (6 bases). Trimming removed 6 bases at V and 6 bases at J, with 18 bases between. This CDR3 has 14 amino acids. The germline gives CDR1 LNHDA, CDR2 SQIVND (reference sequence). The CDR3: CASRKGVVRGEQYF. In DNA form, the CDR3 reads TGTGCCAGTAGGAAAGGGGTGGTCAGGGGCGAGCAGTACTTC.